This entry lists 9 T cell receptor beta chains sequenced from one sample in a study of cytomegalovirus exposure and HLA in healthy donors. PCR primers comprised 60 Vbeta and 13 Jbeta primers. Clones were sequenced by immunoSEQ multiplex PCR, and TCRdb holds only the in-frame ones, with some missing. The sample gives some 100,000 clones, roughly 88% of which show up once; roughly 1.2% is in the top ten. The sequenced material came from PBMCs. These receptors originate from a woman younger than 30 in good health and CMV-seronegative.

The J gene is TRBJ2-1, the V gene TRBV5-1; perhaps TRBD1 as D (6 bases). This CDR3 spans 14 amino acids. Germline-derived CDR1 and CDR2 are SGHRS and YFSETQ. V shed 4 bases and J shed 5 bases, with 13 bases lying between them. CDR3 region: CASSPGTSHNEQFF. CDR3 DNA: TGCGCCAGCAGCCCTGGGACATCCCACAATGAGCAGTTCTTC. The variable domain in full, with the rest retrieved from reference TRBV5-1 and TRBJ2-1, is KAGVTQTPRYLIKTRGQQVTLSCSPISGHRSVSWYQQTPGQGLQFLFEYFSETQRNKGNFPGRFSGRQFSNSRSEMNVSTLELGDSALYLCASSPGTSHNEQFFGPGTRLTVL.

The chain employs TRBV28 and TRBJ1-5; no clear D. This CDR3 region has 14 residues. The V gene lost 6 bases and the J gene lost 0 bases, with 9 bases spanning the gap. Looked up from germline, CDR1 is MDHEN and CDR2 is SYDVKM. In DNA, the CDR3 is TGTGCCAGCAGGTACATAAATAGCAATCAGCCCCAGCATTTT. It encodes CASRYINSNQPQHF.

For this clone: A junction end diverges from the germline sequence, so it may reflect a read error. The chain is built from TRBV7-9 and TRBJ1-2; D is undetermined. CDR3 length: 12 amino acids. Germline V lookup: CDR1 SEHNR, CDR2 FQNEAQ (reference sequence). The CDR3 nucleotides are TGTTCCAGCACCCAAATGGCTTATGGCTACACCTTC. Residues: CSSTQMAYGYTF. The whole variable domain, remainder taken from reference TRBV7-9 and TRBJ1-2, is DTGVSQNPRHKITKRGQNVTFRCDPISEHNRLYWYRQTLGQGPEFLTYFQNEAQLEKSRLLSDRFSAERPKGSFSTLEIQRTEQGDSAMYLCSSTQMAYGYTFGSGTRLTVV.

The chain carries TRBV6-1 and TRBJ2-5, with 8 bases lining up with TRBD1. CDR1 MNHNS and CDR2 SASEGT come from the germline V gene. The CDR3 has 14 residues. V was clipped by 8 bases and J by 0 bases; unmatched bases: 5. CDR3 residues: CASLDRVDQETQYF. The CDR3 DNA reads TGTGCCAGCCTGGACAGGGTAGACCAAGAGACCCAGTACTTC.

This clone has only a few counts. The chain uses TRBV7-8 and TRBJ2-7; 7 bases map to TRBD2. This CDR3 has 15 amino acids. CDR1 SGHVS and CDR2 FQNEAQ come from the germline V gene. With V trimmed by 5 bases and J by 0 bases, 7 bases remained unmatched. This chain's CDR3 is CASSTGLVTSYEQYF. Here the CDR3 DNA reads TGTGCCAGCAGCACCGGACTAGTCACCTCCTACGAGCAGTACTTC. Full variable domain (missing parts from reference TRBV7-8 and TRBJ2-7): GAGVSQSPRYKVAKRGQDVALRCDPISGHVSLFWYQQALGQGPEFLTYFQNEAQLDKSGLPSDRFFAERPEGSVSTLKIQRTQQEDSAVYLCASSTGLVTSYEQYFGPGTRLTVT.

The CDR3 DNA reads as TGTGCCAGCAGCTTAACGTTGGCGGGAAGAGAGACCCAGTACTTC. Amino acid sequence: CASSLTLAGRETQYF. This chain uses TRBV7-3 with TRBJ2-5; TRBD2 might be the D (6 bases). Trimming removed 0 bases from V and 4 bases from J, with 12 bases in between. The CDR3 consists of 15 residues. Germline values: CDR1 SGHTA, CDR2 FQGTGA.

This sequence joins TRBV5-4 and TRBJ2-3, with D perhaps matching TRBD2 (6 bases). From germline, CDR1 is SGHNT and CDR2 YYREEE (reference sequence). The CDR3 is 18 amino acids. Trimming cost V 4 bases and J 0 bases, with 21 bases left between them. The CDR3 is CASSMGIADTTSTDTQYF. In DNA form, the CDR3 reads TGTGCCAGCAGCATGGGGATAGCGGATACTACTAGCACAGATACGCAGTATTTT.

Only one count was recorded for this clone. The chain employs TRBV7-9 and TRBJ2-3; D not resolved. Germline V gene data show CDR1 as SEHNR and CDR2 as FQNEAQ (reference sequence). The ends were cut back, 5 bases at V and 5 bases at J, with 5 bases in the middle. The CDR3 length is 11 residues. This CDR3 reads CASSLKDTQYF. The CDR3 bases are TGTGCCAGCAGCCTAAAAGATACGCAGTATTTT.

The chain carries TRBV27 and TRBJ2-3; tentatively, D is TRBD1 (6 bases). V was cut by 9 bases and J by 12 bases, with 16 bases left in between. The CDR3 spans 11 residues. Germline CDR1 MNHEY, CDR2 SMNVEV (reference sequence). The chain's CDR3 is CASTTTGKQYF. DNA of the CDR3: TGTGCCAGTACGACTACAGGGAAACAGTATTTT.